One and the same sample provided the 4 T cell receptor beta chains below, sequenced in a study of blood T cells in healthy people across ages. A second PCR, run for about 7 to 11 cycles, used a sample-barcoded 5' primer plus a J-beta primer mix. Via MiXCR, TCRdb re-called the 5' RACE reads, giving one row per CDR3 protein. The sample has about a million distinct CDR3 sequences, roughly 50% seen once. Sequenced material: blood. Receptor source: a woman aged 55-69 years in good health.

A few counts support this clonotype. J is TRBJ2-7 and V is TRBV10-3, with TRBD1 as a possible D gene (6 bases). Trimming removed 6 bases from V and 2 bases from J, with 20 bases in between. The CDR3 loop spans 16 amino acids. CDR1 ENHRY and CDR2 SYGVKD come from the germline V gene. The CDR3 DNA follows: TGTGCCATCAGGGACTTCAGATTAGACAGGACCTACGAGCAGTACTTC. Translating gives CAIRDFRLDRTYEQYF.

The rearrangement joins TRBV20-1 to TRBJ2-5; a weak D match, TRBD2 (5 bases). This CDR3 spans 20 amino acids. Trimming cost V 0 bases and J 4 bases, with 30 bases left between them. Germline V gene data show CDR1 as DFQATT and CDR2 as SNEGSKA (reference sequence). The CDR3 protein is CSARDPLGDYRLSHRETQYF. For the CDR3, the DNA is TGCAGTGCTAGAGATCCGTTAGGCGACTATCGATTGTCACACCGAGAGACCCAGTACTTC.

A few counts support this clonotype. This chain links TRBV21-1 with TRBJ2-7. TRBV21-1 is labeled a pseudogene. The CDR3 runs to 17 residues. The CDR3 DNA reads TGTGCCAGCAGCAAAGCAGCCAGTGACCCGAGTTCCTACGAGCAGTACTTC. This gives the protein CASSKAASDPSSYEQYF.

This clonotype has a handful of counts. The gene calls are TRBV3-1 and TRBJ1-2; unclear D gene. The CDR3 runs to 15 residues. Germline-derived CDR1 and CDR2 are LGHDT and YNNKEL (reference sequence). V lost 4 bases to trimming and J lost 4 bases, with 16 bases between them. The chain's CDR3 is CASSRVGGSTYGYTF. The CDR3 bases are TGTGCCAGCAGCCGCGTAGGTGGCAGCACCTATGGCTACACCTTC. The entire variable domain, with the rest obtained from reference TRBV3-1 and TRBJ1-2, is as follows: DTAVSQTPKYLVTQMGNDKSIKCEQNLGHDTMYWYKQDSKKFLKIMFSYNNKELIINETVPNRFSPKSPDKAHLNLHINSLELGDSAVYFCASSRVGGSTYGYTFGSGTRLTVV.